These 4 T cell receptor beta chains share one sample of origin, sequenced in a study of blood T cell repertoires in COVID-19. Some clones are missing from TCRdb's copy, which holds only in-frame ones; the method was immunoSEQ multiplex PCR. The sample includes approximately 90,000 clones, roughly 83% of them seen just once. Source material: peripheral blood. Receptors were obtained from a human donor in a cohort sampled during active COVID-19.

The count of this clone is one. The gene calls are TRBV14 and TRBJ1-1; D ambiguous. Germline V CDR1 and CDR2: SGHDN, FVKESK. The CDR3 runs 13 residues. Trimming stripped 1 base from V and 5 bases from J, with 8 bases between. CDR3 amino acids: CASSQGPVTEAFF. In DNA, the CDR3 is TGTGCCAGCAGCCAAGGGCCTGTAACTGAAGCTTTCTTT. The complete variable domain, with remaining parts taken from reference TRBV14 and TRBJ1-1, reads EAGVTQFPSHSVIEKGQTVTLRCDPISGHDNLYWYRRVMGKEIKFLLHFVKESKQDESGMPNNRFLAERTGGTYSTLKVQPAELEDSGVYFCASSQGPVTEAFFGQGTRLTVV.

The table lists this clone with a count of one. The chain employs TRBV30 and TRBJ2-3; a weak D match, TRBD2 (6 bases). The V gene's germline CDR1 is GTSNPN and CDR2 SVGIG (reference sequence). The CDR3 contains 14 residues. The germline V and J ends were trimmed by 3 bases and 1 base, with 11 bases remaining between them. This CDR3 reads CAWRLASRTDTQYF. The CDR3 nucleotides read TGTGCCTGGAGGCTAGCGAGCCGCACAGATACGCAGTATTTT.

This chain joins TRBV18 and TRBJ2-3, with D possibly TRBD1 on 7 matching bases. The CDR3 runs to 16 residues. The ends were cut back, 3 bases at V and 0 bases at J, with 13 bases in the middle. Germline V gene sequence: CDR1 KGHSH, CDR2 LQKENI. The CDR3, as DNA: TGTGCCAGCTCACCCGCGGCAGGGGGGAGCACAGATACGCAGTATTTT. Encoded protein: CASSPAAGGSTDTQYF.

The chain links TRBV15 to TRBJ1-5, with 7 nucleotides matching TRBD1. Germline V gene data show CDR1 as LNHNV and CDR2 as YYDKDF (reference sequence). V trimming: 2 bases; J trimming: 6 bases; junction bases outside the gene matches: 19. CDR3 size: 19 residues. The CDR3 sequence: CATSRFHGTDDFKFQPQHF. CDR3 DNA: TGTGCCACCAGCAGATTCCACGGGACAGATGATTTTAAATTTCAGCCCCAGCATTTT.